The 25 T cell receptor beta chains below were found in one sample sequenced in a study of cytomegalovirus exposure and HLA in healthy donors (dated by TCRdb to between 2016 and 2019). Library prep was done by the immunoSEQ multiplex PCR assay. The multiplex PCR relied on a mix of 60 forward primers for TCR Vbeta segments and 13 reverse primers for TCR Jbeta segments. The source is immuneACCESS, and TCRdb retained only in-frame sequences with V and J called. Part of the clones is not carried over; for the studies checked, unresolved V genes explain less than half of this, and the remainder is unexplained. Here the sample has 150,000 to 200,000 clones; about 79% occur a single time. Roughly 0.82% of the sample comes from the top ten. Sequencing input: PBMCs. The source of these receptors is a female donor in good health and CMV-seronegative.

This sequence joins TRBV30 and TRBJ2-2; a possible D gene is TRBD1 (6 bases). Trimming stripped 1 base from V and 5 bases from J, with 11 bases between. Per germline, CDR1 GTSNPN and CDR2 SVGIG (reference sequence). The CDR3 has 14 amino acids. The CDR3 loop reads CAWSGTGWTGELFF. The CDR3 nucleotides are TGTGCCTGGAGTGGAACAGGGTGGACCGGGGAGCTGTTTTTT.

V and J are TRBV5-1 and TRBJ2-3; D is perhaps TRBD2 (5 bases). CDR1 and CDR2 from the germline V gene are SGHRS and YFSETQ. This CDR3 comprises 16 residues. Trimming removed 3 bases from V and 2 bases from J, with 16 bases in between. The DNA of the CDR3 is TGCGCCAGCAGCTCCGGACTGCATGAGGACACAGATACGCAGTATTTT. It yields the protein CASSSGLHEDTDTQYF. Using reference TRBV5-1 and TRBJ2-3 for the parts outside the CDR3, the full variable domain is KAGVTQTPRYLIKTRGQQVTLSCSPISGHRSVSWYQQTPGQGLQFLFEYFSETQRNKGNFPGRFSGRQFSNSRSEMNVSTLELGDSALYLCASSSGLHEDTDTQYFGPGTRLTVL.

V and J are TRBV15 and TRBJ2-7, with 11 nucleotides matching TRBD2. The CDR3 has 16 residues. J gave up 5 bases and V 0 bases, and 6 bases lay outside the gene matches. The V gene's germline CDR1 is LNHNV and CDR2 YYDKDF (reference sequence). Here the CDR3 reads CATSRDLTSGSHEQYF. DNA for the CDR3: TGTGCCACCAGCAGAGATTTAACTAGCGGGAGCCACGAGCAGTACTTC. The variable domain in full, completed from reference TRBV15 and TRBJ2-7, reads DAMVIQNPRYQVTQFGKPVTLSCSQTLNHNVMYWYQQKSSQAPKLLFHYYDKDFNNEADTPDNFQSRRPNTSFCFLDIRSPGLGDTAMYLCATSRDLTSGSHEQYFGPGTRLTVT.

This chain connects TRBV7-2 to TRBJ2-5; possible D gene TRBD2, 7 bases. V lost 4 bases and J 4 bases, leaving 16 bases between the germline ends. CDR3 length: 15 amino acids. From germline, CDR1 is SGHTA and CDR2 FQGNSA. The CDR3 loop reads CASSSGGGALETQYF. The CDR3 DNA follows: TGTGCCAGCAGCTCTGGTGGGGGGGCCTTAGAGACCCAGTACTTC.

This clone occurred a few times. The J gene is TRBJ2-1, the V gene TRBV7-9; 11 nucleotides agree with TRBD2. Per germline, CDR1 SEHNR and CDR2 FQNEAQ (reference sequence). The CDR3 is 16 residues long. V lost 4 bases to trimming and J lost 4 bases; unmatched junction nucleotides: 6. The CDR3 loop is CASSSTSGILYNEQFF. The DNA for the CDR3 is TGTGCCAGCAGCTCGACTAGCGGGATACTATACAATGAGCAGTTCTTC. Looking up the rest from reference TRBV7-9 and TRBJ2-1 gives the full variable domain: DTGVSQNPRHKITKRGQNVTFRCDPISEHNRLYWYRQTLGQGPEFLTYFQNEAQLEKSRLLSDRFSAERPKGSFSTLEIQRTEQGDSAMYLCASSSTSGILYNEQFFGPGTRLTVL.

In its sample, this clone was seen a few times. V is TRBV6-1 and J is TRBJ2-3; the match to TRBD2 covers 11 bases. Germline assignment: CDR1 MNHNS and CDR2 SASEGT. The CDR3 has 15 amino acids. Losses at the gene ends were 2 bases for V and 5 bases for J; bases not matched to a gene: 3. The CDR3 sequence is CASSELAGGLDTQYF. The DNA of the CDR3 is TGTGCCAGCAGTGAATTAGCGGGGGGGTTAGATACGCAGTATTTT.

The J gene is TRBJ2-5, the V gene TRBV5-1; 10 bases map to TRBD1. Per germline, CDR1 SGHRS and CDR2 YFSETQ. Trimming removed 0 bases from V and 4 bases from J; junction bases left unmatched: 6. This CDR3 is built from 16 residues. The CDR3 coding sequence is TGCGCCAGCAGCTTGGCAGCGACAGGGGGCGGAGAGACCCAGTACTTC. It is translated as CASSLAATGGGETQYF.

The rearrangement joins TRBV5-1 to TRBJ2-7, with TRBD2 identical over 8 bases. Germline V CDR1 and CDR2: SGHRS, YFSETQ. The ends lost 4 bases at V and 2 bases at J; junction bases unmatched: 8. The CDR3 has 15 residues. CDR3 DNA sequence: TGCGCCAGCAGCCCCGAACTAGCGGCTACCTACGAGCAGTACTTC. Protein sequence: CASSPELAATYEQYF. Full variable domain (rest looked up from reference TRBV5-1 and TRBJ2-7): KAGVTQTPRYLIKTRGQQVTLSCSPISGHRSVSWYQQTPGQGLQFLFEYFSETQRNKGNFPGRFSGRQFSNSRSEMNVSTLELGDSALYLCASSPELAATYEQYFGPGTRLTVT.

V and J are TRBV2 and TRBJ1-2; 10 nucleotides align to TRBD1. Germline trimming cut 6 bases from V and 4 bases from J; bases unmatched to any gene: 8. Germline CDR1 and CDR2: SNHLY and FYNNEI. This CDR3 spans 15 amino acids. CDR3 DNA sequence: TGTGCCAGCAGAGCCGGGACAGGGGTTTCCTATGGCTACACCTTC. Translating it yields CASRAGTGVSYGYTF.

The DNA for the CDR3 is TGTGCCAGTAGTATAACTAGCGGTGCCTACGAGCAGTACTTC. This codes for CASSITSGAYEQYF. The chain is built from TRBV19 and TRBJ2-7, with 8 bases lining up with TRBD2. The V gene's germline CDR1 is LNHDA and CDR2 SQIVND (reference sequence). The CDR3 length is 14 residues. V lost 2 bases, J lost 2 bases, and 2 bases stayed unmatched.

The chain carries TRBV15 and TRBJ2-1; tentative D call: TRBD1 (5 bases). Per germline, CDR1 LNHNV and CDR2 YYDKDF (reference sequence). This CDR3 comprises 14 residues. With 3 bases removed from V and 7 bases from J, the gap between germline ends came to 13 bases. This CDR3 reads CATSSHPRGNEQFF. CDR3 DNA sequence: TGTGCCACCAGCAGTCACCCTAGGGGTAATGAGCAGTTCTTC.

The rearrangement joins TRBV5-4 to TRBJ2-1; 9 nucleotides match TRBD2. Germline-derived CDR1 and CDR2 are SGHNT and YYREEE (reference sequence). With 1 base clipped from V and 3 bases from J, the junction kept 5 bases outside the gene matches. The CDR3 is 16 residues long. The CDR3 spells CASSLSSAGGYNEQFF. Here the CDR3 DNA reads TGTGCCAGCAGCTTGTCCTCAGCGGGGGGCTACAATGAGCAGTTCTTC.

This chain links TRBV10-3 with TRBJ2-5; D is unclear. Trimming took 2 bases from V and 1 from J, leaving 14 bases between them. CDR1 and CDR2 from the germline V gene are ENHRY and SYGVKD. The length of the CDR3 is 16 residues. The CDR3 loop reads CAISEGPLQTQETQYF. CDR3 DNA sequence: TGTGCCATCAGTGAGGGGCCCCTGCAAACCCAAGAGACCCAGTACTTC.

V is TRBV4-2 and J is TRBJ2-7; possibly TRBD2 for D (5 bases). V shed 2 bases and J shed 5 bases, with 10 bases lying between them. The CDR3 loop spans 13 amino acids. From germline, CDR1 is LGHNA and CDR2 YNFKEQ. In DNA, the CDR3 is TGTGCCAGCAGCCAACGGGGTGGGGACGAGCAGTACTTC. Protein sequence: CASSQRGGDEQYF.

The rearrangement uses TRBV7-8 and TRBJ2-7, with TRBD1 identical over 7 bases. The CDR3 is made up of 13 amino acids. The ends lost 2 bases at V and 2 bases at J; junction bases unmatched: 0. Germline V gene sequence: CDR1 SGHVS, CDR2 FQNEAQ. CDR3 protein: CASSLQGAYEQYF. The CDR3 DNA reads as TGTGCCAGCAGCTTACAGGGGGCCTACGAGCAGTACTTC.

V usage is TRBV2 and J usage is TRBJ1-1; D is perhaps TRBD1 (5 bases). The CDR3 contains 15 residues. CDR1 is SNHLY and CDR2 is FYNNEI in the germline V gene. Trimming left V 8 bases short and J 0 bases short, with 16 bases between. The CDR3 region is CASSPWGGMNTEAFF. The CDR3 DNA follows: TGTGCCAGCTCCCCGTGGGGCGGAATGAACACTGAAGCTTTCTTT.

The chain employs TRBV19 and TRBJ2-2; D is ambiguous. This CDR3 comprises 14 residues. V was pared by 4 bases and J by 1 base, with 7 bases between. Germline values: CDR1 LNHDA, CDR2 SQIVND (reference sequence). The chain's CDR3 is CASSRRQNTGELFF. The CDR3 DNA follows: TGTGCCAGTAGTAGAAGACAGAACACCGGGGAGCTGTTTTTT.

J is TRBJ1-1 and V is TRBV5-5; D might be TRBD1 (6 bases). CDR1 is SGHKS, CDR2 YYEKEE, per germline (reference sequence). With 0 bases removed from V and 3 bases from J, the gap between germline ends came to 6 bases. The CDR3 totals 13 residues. The CDR3 DNA reads as TGTGCCAGCAGCTTGGACAGGGACACTGAAGCTTTCTTT. It encodes CASSLDRDTEAFF.

V usage is TRBV19 and J usage is TRBJ1-5; TRBD1 is a possible D gene (5 bases). Germline V gene sequence: CDR1 LNHDA, CDR2 SQIVND (reference sequence). V gave up 3 bases and J gave up 2 bases, with 20 bases separating them. The CDR3 spans 18 residues. CDR3 DNA sequence: TGTGCCAGTAGTATGTTTCCGACGCAGGGTTGGGGCAATCAGCCCCAGCATTTT. This translates into CASSMFPTQGWGNQPQHF. Combining the CDR3 with reference TRBV19 and TRBJ1-5 gives the whole variable domain DGGITQSPKYLFRKEGQNVTLSCEQNLNHDAMYWYRQDPGQGLRLIYYSQIVNDFQKGDIAEGYSVSREKKESFPLTVTSAQKNPTAFYLCASSMFPTQGWGNQPQHFGDGTRLSIL.

The CDR3 here is CASSLESGRAFKTQYF. As DNA, the CDR3 is TGTGCCAGCAGCTTAGAAAGCGGGAGGGCCTTTAAGACCCAGTACTTC. The chain uses TRBV11-2 and TRBJ2-5; 10 bases map to TRBD2. In germline, CDR1 is SGHAT, CDR2 FQNNGV. The CDR3 extends over 16 amino acids. The V segment lost 0 bases and the J segment 6 bases; nucleotides outside the gene matches: 7.

V usage is TRBV18 and J usage is TRBJ1-2; D remains ambiguous. V lost 3 bases, J lost 5 bases, and 13 bases lay in between. Germline CDR1 KGHSH, CDR2 LQKENI. The CDR3 spans 14 residues. The CDR3 DNA reads as TGTGCCAGCTCACCCTCGTCGGCGGAGTATGGCTACACCTTC. Encoded protein: CASSPSSAEYGYTF.

The chain has TRBV29-1 and TRBJ2-5, with 7 bases aligning to TRBD1. V dropped 3 bases and J dropped 5; count of bases not matched to a gene: 6. The CDR3 has 13 residues. The germline V gene has CDR1 SQVTM and CDR2 ANQGSEA. The chain's CDR3 is CSVDRGRGETQYF. In DNA form, the CDR3 reads TGCAGCGTTGATAGGGGGCGCGGCGAGACCCAGTACTTC.

The chain is built from TRBV7-9 and TRBJ1-4; 10 nucleotides line up with TRBD1. Looked up from germline, CDR1 is SEHNR and CDR2 is FQNEAQ (reference sequence). This CDR3 has 14 residues. V was pared by 5 bases and J by 8 bases, with 5 bases of the junction left unmatched. CDR3 sequence reads: CASSKTGGAEKLFF. For the CDR3, the DNA is TGTGCCAGCAGCAAGACAGGGGGCGCGGAAAAACTGTTTTTT.

The chain couples TRBV5-1 to TRBJ2-1, with 10 nucleotides matching TRBD1. The CDR3 has 16 amino acids. Per the germline V gene, CDR1 is SGHRS and CDR2 is YFSETQ. Trimming at V came to 4 bases and at J to 5 bases, leaving 9 bases not matched to a gene. The CDR3 nucleotides read TGCGCCAGCAGCCGGGACAGGGGAAGGGGTAACAATGAGCAGTTCTTC. Amino acids: CASSRDRGRGNNEQFF. Full variable domain (outside the CDR3, taken from reference TRBV5-1 and TRBJ2-1): KAGVTQTPRYLIKTRGQQVTLSCSPISGHRSVSWYQQTPGQGLQFLFEYFSETQRNKGNFPGRFSGRQFSNSRSEMNVSTLELGDSALYLCASSRDRGRGNNEQFFGPGTRLTVL.

V is TRBV28 and J is TRBJ2-3; TRBD2 matches at 10 bases. Looked up from germline, CDR1 is MDHEN and CDR2 is SYDVKM. This CDR3 region has 14 residues. J gave up 6 bases and V 5 bases, and 5 bases lay outside the gene matches. Written as DNA, the CDR3 is TGTGCCAGCAGTCTAGCGGGAGCCCAGGATACGCAGTATTTT. Protein: CASSLAGAQDTQYF.